This T cell receptor (beta chain) was sequenced for a study of T-cell memory formation after mild COVID-19. Whole-study results and caveats: Among clones peaking at day 37 in the second wave, SARS-CoV-2 specificity remained unconfirmed. The study found contracting CD4+ clones mainly in CM and EM and contracting CD8+ clones in EMRA.

In TCRdb, the 5' RACE reads were re-called with MiXCR into one record per CDR3 protein. The table has around 340,000 distinct CDR3 sequences, under 25% seen once. About this clonotype: Its antigen remains unidentified.

CDR1 SGHDT and CDR2 YYEEEE come from the germline V gene. V lost 0 bases to trimming and J lost 6 bases; unmatched junction nucleotides: 12. This CDR3 is built from 16 residues. The clonotype comes from an adult woman who had mild COVID-19 (a few samples of this study predate the infection). Cell type and time point are not known. Sequences were obtained from PBMCs or a T cell subset sorted from them (not recorded which). V gene TRBV5-6 combines with J gene TRBJ2-7, with TRBD2 matching over 7 bases. The CDR3 loop reads CASSLDSSGVLIEQYF. Written as DNA, the CDR3 is TGTGCCAGCAGCTTGGATTCCAGCGGGGTTTTGATCGAGCAGTACTTC.